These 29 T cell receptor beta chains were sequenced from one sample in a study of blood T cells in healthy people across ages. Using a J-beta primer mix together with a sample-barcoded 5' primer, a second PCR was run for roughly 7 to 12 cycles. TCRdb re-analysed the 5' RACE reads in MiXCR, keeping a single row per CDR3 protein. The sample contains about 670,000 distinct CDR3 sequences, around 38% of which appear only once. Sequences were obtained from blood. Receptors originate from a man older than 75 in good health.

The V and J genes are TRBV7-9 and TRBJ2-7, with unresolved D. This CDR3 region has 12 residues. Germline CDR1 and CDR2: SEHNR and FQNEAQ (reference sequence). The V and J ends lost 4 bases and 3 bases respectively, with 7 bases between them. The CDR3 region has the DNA TGTGCCAGCAGCTCCTCAGTCTACGAGCAGTACTTC. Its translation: CASSSSVYEQYF.

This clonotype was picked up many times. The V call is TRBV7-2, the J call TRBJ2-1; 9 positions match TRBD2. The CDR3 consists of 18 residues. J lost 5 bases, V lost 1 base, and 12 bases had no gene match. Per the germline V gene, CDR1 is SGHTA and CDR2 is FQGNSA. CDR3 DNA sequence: TGTGCCAGCAGCTTAGTCCCCCGGCTAGCGGGAATTAACAATGAGCAGTTCTTC. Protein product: CASSLVPRLAGINNEQFF.

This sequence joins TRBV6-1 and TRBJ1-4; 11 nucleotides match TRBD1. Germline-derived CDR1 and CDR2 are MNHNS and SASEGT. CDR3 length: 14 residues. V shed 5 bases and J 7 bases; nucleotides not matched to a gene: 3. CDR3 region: CASSMDRGREKLFF. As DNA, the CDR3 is TGTGCCAGCAGTATGGACAGGGGGCGTGAAAAACTGTTTTTT.

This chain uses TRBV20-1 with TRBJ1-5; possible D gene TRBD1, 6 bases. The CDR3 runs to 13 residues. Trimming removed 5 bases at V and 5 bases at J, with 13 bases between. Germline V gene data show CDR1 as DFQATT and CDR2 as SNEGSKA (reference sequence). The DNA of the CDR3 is TGCAGTGCTGTCCTCAGGGGCGATCAGCCCCAGCATTTT. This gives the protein CSAVLRGDQPQHF.

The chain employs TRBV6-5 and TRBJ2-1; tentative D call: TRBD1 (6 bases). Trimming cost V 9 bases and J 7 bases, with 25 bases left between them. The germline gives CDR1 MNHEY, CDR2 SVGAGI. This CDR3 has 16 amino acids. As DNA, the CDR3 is TGTGCCAGACGGGCTAACAGGGTAATTAGTTCGAATGAGCAGTTCTTC. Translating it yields CARRANRVISSNEQFF.

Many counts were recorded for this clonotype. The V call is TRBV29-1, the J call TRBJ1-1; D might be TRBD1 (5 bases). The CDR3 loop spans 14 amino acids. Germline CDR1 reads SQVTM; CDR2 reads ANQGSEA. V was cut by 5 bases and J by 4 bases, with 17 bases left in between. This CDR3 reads CSVLEGLVGTEAFF. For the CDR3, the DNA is TGCAGCGTTCTGGAGGGGTTGGTGGGCACTGAAGCTTTCTTT.

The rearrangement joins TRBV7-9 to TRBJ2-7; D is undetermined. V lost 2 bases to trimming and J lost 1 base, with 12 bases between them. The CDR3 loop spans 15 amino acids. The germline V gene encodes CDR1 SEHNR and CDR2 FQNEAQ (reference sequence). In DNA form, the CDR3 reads TGTGCCAGCAGCTTAAATTACGGCAGATCCTACGAGCAGTACTTC. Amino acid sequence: CASSLNYGRSYEQYF.

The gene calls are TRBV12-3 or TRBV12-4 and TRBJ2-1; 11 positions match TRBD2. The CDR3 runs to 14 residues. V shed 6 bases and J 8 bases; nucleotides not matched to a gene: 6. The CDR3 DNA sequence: TGTGCCAGCAGAAGTAGCGGGGGGGCCGATGAGCAGTTCTTC. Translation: CASRSSGGADEQFF.

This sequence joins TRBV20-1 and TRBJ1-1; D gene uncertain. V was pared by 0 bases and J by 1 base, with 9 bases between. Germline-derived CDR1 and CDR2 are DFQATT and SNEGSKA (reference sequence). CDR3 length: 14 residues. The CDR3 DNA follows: TGCAGTGCTAGAGATGTCCAGACGAACACTGAAGCTTTCTTT. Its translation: CSARDVQTNTEAFF.

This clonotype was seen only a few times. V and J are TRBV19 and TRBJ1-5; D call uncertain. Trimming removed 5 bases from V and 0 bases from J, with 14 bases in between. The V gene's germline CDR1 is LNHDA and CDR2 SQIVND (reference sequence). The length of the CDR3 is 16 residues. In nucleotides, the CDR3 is TGTGCCAGTAGTCCCCGATCCCCGTATAGCAATCAGCCCCAGCATTTT. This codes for CASSPRSPYSNQPQHF. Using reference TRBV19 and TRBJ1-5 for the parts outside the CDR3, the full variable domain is DGGITQSPKYLFRKEGQNVTLSCEQNLNHDAMYWYRQDPGQGLRLIYYSQIVNDFQKGDIAEGYSVSREKKESFPLTVTSAQKNPTAFYLCASSPRSPYSNQPQHFGDGTRLSIL.

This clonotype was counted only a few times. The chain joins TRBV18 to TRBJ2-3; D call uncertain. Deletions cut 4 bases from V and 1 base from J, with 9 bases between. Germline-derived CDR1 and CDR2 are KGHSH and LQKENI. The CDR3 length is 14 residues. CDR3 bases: TGTGCCAGCTCACAGACAACCGGCACAGATACGCAGTATTTT. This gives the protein CASSQTTGTDTQYF.

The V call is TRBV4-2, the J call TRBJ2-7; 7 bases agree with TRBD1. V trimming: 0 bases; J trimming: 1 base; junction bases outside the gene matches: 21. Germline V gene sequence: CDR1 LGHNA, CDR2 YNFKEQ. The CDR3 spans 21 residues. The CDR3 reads CASSQEMTRAAGTEISYEQYF. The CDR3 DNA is TGTGCCAGCAGCCAAGAGATGACAAGAGCCGCCGGGACAGAGATATCCTACGAGCAGTACTTC.

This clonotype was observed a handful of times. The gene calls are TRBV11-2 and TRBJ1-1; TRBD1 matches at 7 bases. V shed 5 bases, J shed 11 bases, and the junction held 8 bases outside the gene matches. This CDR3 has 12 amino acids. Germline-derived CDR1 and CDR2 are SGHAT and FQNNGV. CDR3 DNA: TGTGCCAGCAGCCACCCAGGGGGGAGGGCTTTCTTT. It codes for CASSHPGGRAFF.

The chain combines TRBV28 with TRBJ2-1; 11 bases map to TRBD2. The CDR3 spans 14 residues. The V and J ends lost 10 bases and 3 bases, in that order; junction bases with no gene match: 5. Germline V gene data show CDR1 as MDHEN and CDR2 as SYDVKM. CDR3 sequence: CANSGRAIYNEQFF. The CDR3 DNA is TGTGCCAATAGCGGGAGGGCCATCTACAATGAGCAGTTCTTC.

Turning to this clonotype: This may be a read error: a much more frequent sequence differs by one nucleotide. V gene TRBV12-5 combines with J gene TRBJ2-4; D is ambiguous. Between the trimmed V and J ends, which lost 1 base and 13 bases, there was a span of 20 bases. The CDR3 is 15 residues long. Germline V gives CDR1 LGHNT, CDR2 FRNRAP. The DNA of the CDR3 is TGTGCTAGTGGTTTGGGGGTTGGGGTTCAAGAGGCCCAGTACTTC. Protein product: CASGLGVGVQEAQYF.

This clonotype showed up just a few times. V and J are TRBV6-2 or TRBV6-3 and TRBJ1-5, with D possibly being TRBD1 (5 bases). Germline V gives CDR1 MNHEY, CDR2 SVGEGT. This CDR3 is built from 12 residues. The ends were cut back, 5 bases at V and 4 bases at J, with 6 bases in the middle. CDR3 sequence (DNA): TGTGCCAGCAGTCGACAGAATCAGCCCCAGCATTTT. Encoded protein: CASSRQNQPQHF.

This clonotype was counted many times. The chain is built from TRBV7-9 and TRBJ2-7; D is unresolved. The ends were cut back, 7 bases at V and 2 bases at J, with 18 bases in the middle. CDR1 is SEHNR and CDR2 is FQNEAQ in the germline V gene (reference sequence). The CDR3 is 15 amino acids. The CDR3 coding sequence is TGTGCCAGCAAGCAATCGACCGGGCCAACCTACGAGCAGTACTTC. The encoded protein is CASKQSTGPTYEQYF.

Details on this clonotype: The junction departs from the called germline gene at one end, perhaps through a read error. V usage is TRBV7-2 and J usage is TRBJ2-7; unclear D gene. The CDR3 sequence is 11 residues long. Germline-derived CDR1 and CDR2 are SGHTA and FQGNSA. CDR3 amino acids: CVSSSLAEQYF. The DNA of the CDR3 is TGTGTCAGCAGCTCATTAGCCGAGCAGTACTTC.

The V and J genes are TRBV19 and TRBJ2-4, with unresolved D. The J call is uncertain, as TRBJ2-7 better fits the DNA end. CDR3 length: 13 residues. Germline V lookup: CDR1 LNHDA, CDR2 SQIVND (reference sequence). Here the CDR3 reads CASSIGSFYEQYF. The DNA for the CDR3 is TGTGCCAGTAGTATTGGCAGTTTTTACGAGCAGTACTTC.

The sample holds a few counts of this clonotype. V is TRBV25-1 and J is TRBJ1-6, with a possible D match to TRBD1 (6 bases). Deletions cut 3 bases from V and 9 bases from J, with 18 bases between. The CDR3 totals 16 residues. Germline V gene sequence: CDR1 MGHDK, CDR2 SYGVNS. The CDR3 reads CASSDSEGTFSSPLHF. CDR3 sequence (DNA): TGTGCCAGCAGTGATAGCGAGGGGACATTTTCTTCACCCCTCCACTTT. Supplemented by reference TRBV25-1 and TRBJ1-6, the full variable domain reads EADIYQTPRYLVIGTGKKITLECSQTMGHDKMYWYQQDPGMELHLIHYSYGVNSTEKGDLSSESTVSRIRTEHFPLTLESARPSHTSQYLCASSDSEGTFSSPLHFGNGTRLTVT.

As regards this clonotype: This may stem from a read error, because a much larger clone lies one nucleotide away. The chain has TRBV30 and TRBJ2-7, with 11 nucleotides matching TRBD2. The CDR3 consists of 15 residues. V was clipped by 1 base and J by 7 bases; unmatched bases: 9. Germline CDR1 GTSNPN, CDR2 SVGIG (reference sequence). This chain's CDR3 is CAWSDLSGRASEQYF. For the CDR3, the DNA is TGTGCCTGGAGTGATCTTAGCGGGAGGGCCAGTGAGCAGTACTTC. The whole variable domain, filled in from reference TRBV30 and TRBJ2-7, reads SQTIHQWPATLVQPVGSPLSLECTVEGTSNPNLYWYRQAAGRGLQLLFYSVGIGQISSEVPQNLSASRPQDRQFILSSKKLLLSDSGFYLCAWSDLSGRASEQYFGPGTRLTVT.

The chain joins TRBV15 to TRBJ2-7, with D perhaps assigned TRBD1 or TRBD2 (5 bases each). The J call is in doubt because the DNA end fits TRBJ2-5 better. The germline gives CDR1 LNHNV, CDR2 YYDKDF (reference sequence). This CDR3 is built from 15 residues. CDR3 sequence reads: CATSVSSLGRGTQYF. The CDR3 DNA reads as TGTGCCACCAGCGTTTCGAGTCTGGGACGAGGGACCCAGTACTTC.

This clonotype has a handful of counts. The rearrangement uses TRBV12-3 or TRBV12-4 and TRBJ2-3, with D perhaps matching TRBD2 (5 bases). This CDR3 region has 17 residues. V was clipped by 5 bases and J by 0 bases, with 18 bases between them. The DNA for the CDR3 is TGTGCCAGCAGTGCTAGCAGCGAGGTCGCTAGCACAGATACGCAGTATTTT. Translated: CASSASSEVASTDTQYF.

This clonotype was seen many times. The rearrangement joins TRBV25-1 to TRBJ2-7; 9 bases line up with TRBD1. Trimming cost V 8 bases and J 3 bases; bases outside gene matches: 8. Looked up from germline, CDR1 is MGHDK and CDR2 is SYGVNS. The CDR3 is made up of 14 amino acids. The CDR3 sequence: CASQFGTGYYEQYF. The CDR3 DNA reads TGTGCCAGCCAGTTCGGGACAGGGTACTACGAGCAGTACTTC.

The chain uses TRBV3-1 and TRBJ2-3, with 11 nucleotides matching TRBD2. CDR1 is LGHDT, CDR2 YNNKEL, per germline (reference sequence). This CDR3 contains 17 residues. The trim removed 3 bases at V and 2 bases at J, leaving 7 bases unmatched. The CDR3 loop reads CASSHQLAGVVTDTQYF. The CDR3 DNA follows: TGTGCCAGCAGCCACCAACTAGCGGGGGTTGTCACAGATACGCAGTATTTT.

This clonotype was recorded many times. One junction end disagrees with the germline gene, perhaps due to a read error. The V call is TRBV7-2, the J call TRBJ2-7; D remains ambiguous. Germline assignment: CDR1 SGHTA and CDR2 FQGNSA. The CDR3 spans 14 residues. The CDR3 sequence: CASSLGRSSYEQYF. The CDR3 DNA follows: TGTGCCAGCAGTTTAGGTCGGAGCTCCTACGAGCAGTACTTC.

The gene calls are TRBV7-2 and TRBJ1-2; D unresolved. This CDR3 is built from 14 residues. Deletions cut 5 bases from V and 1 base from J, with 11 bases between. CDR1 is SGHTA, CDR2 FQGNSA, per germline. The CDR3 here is CASSMGGDNYGYTF. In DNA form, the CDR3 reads TGTGCCAGCAGCATGGGAGGAGATAACTATGGCTACACCTTC.

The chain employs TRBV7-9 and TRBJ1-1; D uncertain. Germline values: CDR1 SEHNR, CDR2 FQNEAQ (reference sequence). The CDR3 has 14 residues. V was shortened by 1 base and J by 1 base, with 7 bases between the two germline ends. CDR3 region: CASSLVDGNTEAFF. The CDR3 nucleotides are TGTGCCAGCAGCTTAGTCGACGGGAACACTGAAGCTTTCTTT.

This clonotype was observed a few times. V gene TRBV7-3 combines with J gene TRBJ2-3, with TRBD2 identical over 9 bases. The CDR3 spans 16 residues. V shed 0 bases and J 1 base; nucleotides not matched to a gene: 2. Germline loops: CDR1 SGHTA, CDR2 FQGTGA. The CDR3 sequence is CASSLTASGGTDTQYF. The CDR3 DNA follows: TGTGCCAGCAGCTTAACGGCTAGCGGGGGCACAGATACGCAGTATTTT. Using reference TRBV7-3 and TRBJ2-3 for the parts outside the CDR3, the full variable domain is GAGVSQTPSNKVTEKGKYVELRCDPISGHTALYWYRQSLGQGPEFLIYFQGTGAADDSGLPNDRFFAVRPEGSVSTLKIQRTERGDSAVYLCASSLTASGGTDTQYFGPGTRLTVL.